These 20 T cell receptor beta chains were sequenced from one sample in a study of blood T cell repertoires in COVID-19. Repertoires were generated with immunoSEQ multiplex PCR, while TCRdb's copy carries only in-frame clones and drops some. The table shows about 250,000 clones, with about nine tenths occurring only once. Sequences were obtained from PBMCs or T cells enriched from blood (not recorded which). All receptors come from a man aged 35-49 years who had recovered from COVID-19.

The chain uses TRBV30 and TRBJ2-3; 7 bases agree with TRBD1. The CDR3 is 15 residues long. V lost 3 bases, J lost 2 bases, and 8 bases stayed unmatched. CDR1 and CDR2 (germline): GTSNPN, SVGIG (reference sequence). The CDR3 region has the DNA TGTGCCTGGAGAGACCGACAGGGAAACACAGATACGCAGTATTTT. It translates to CAWRDRQGNTDTQYF.

The gene calls are TRBV10-3 and TRBJ1-1; tentative D call: TRBD1 (5 bases). Germline V lookup: CDR1 ENHRY, CDR2 SYGVKD. This CDR3 spans 16 amino acids. Trimming took off 10 bases at V and 4 bases at J, with 25 bases between the two ends. The CDR3 coding sequence is TGTGCCACACAAACGACAGAGGCCGGGTTGCCCACTGAAGCTTTCTTT. Protein: CATQTTEAGLPTEAFF.

The chain is built from TRBV5-6 and TRBJ2-1, with 8 positions matching TRBD2. The ends lost 0 bases at V and 7 bases at J; junction bases unmatched: 6. CDR1 SGHDT and CDR2 YYEEEE come from the germline V gene. This CDR3 comprises 15 residues. For the CDR3, the DNA is TGTGCCAGCAGCTTGGCGGGGGGGCCTTGGAATGAGCAGTTCTTC. Its translation is CASSLAGGPWNEQFF.

The chain couples TRBV19 to TRBJ1-2; D is undetermined. V was clipped by 7 bases and J by 0 bases, with 15 bases between them. Germline CDR1 LNHDA, CDR2 SQIVND (reference sequence). The CDR3 spans 15 residues. CDR3 region: CASIPREGANYGYTF. For the CDR3, the DNA is TGTGCCAGTATTCCTCGTGAGGGAGCTAACTATGGCTACACCTTC.

J is TRBJ2-7 and V is TRBV5-6; 7 bases are shared with TRBD2. CDR3 length equals 14 residues. The V gene end was trimmed by 0 bases and the J gene end by 3 bases; junction bases not matched to a gene: 3. In germline, CDR1 is SGHDT, CDR2 YYEEEE. This CDR3 reads CASSLGTRYYEQYF. In nucleotides, the CDR3 is TGTGCCAGCAGCTTGGGGACTAGATACTACGAGCAGTACTTC.

Comments on this clone: Its ends do not fully match the called genes, so a read error is possible. The chain has TRBV7-7 and TRBJ2-2, with 12 nucleotides matching TRBD1. The CDR3 length is 15 residues. Germline-derived CDR1 and CDR2 are SSHAT and FNYEAQ (reference sequence). CDR3 nucleotide sequence: TGTGCTAGCAGCCCCGGGACAGGGGGCTCCGGGGAGCTGTTTTTT. Protein product: CASSPGTGGSGELFF.

The gene calls are TRBV24-1 and TRBJ2-1, with 11 nucleotides matching TRBD2. The trim removed 2 bases at V and 4 bases at J, leaving 3 bases unmatched. The CDR3 is 16 amino acids. Germline-derived CDR1 and CDR2 are KGHDR and SFDVKD. The CDR3 bases are TGTGCCACCAGTGATTCCGGGACTAGCGGATACAATGAGCAGTTCTTC. This translates into CATSDSGTSGYNEQFF.

This chain links TRBV6-5 with TRBJ1-2; unclear D gene. The germline V gene has CDR1 MNHEY and CDR2 SVGAGI. Trimming took off 4 bases at V and 4 bases at J, with 13 bases between the two ends. CDR3 length: 14 amino acids. CDR3 in amino acids: CASSLLATSYGYTF. The CDR3 DNA reads as TGTGCCAGCAGTTTACTAGCGACGAGCTATGGCTACACCTTC.

This chain uses TRBV15 with TRBJ2-4; 11 bases map to TRBD2. The CDR3 has 16 amino acids. The junction had 6 bases not matched to a gene; V was cut back by 6 bases and J by 2 bases. CDR1 is LNHNV, CDR2 YYDKDF, per germline (reference sequence). Written as DNA, the CDR3 is TGTGCCACCAGATCACTAGCGGGGGCTACCAAAAACATTCAGTACTTC. It translates to CATRSLAGATKNIQYF.

The genes are TRBV9 and TRBJ2-2; no clear D. The V gene's germline CDR1 is SGDLS and CDR2 YYNGEE. The CDR3 contains 12 residues. Between the trimmed V and J ends, which lost 4 bases and 6 bases, there was a span of 7 bases. CDR3 in DNA: TGTGCCAGCAGCTCCCGGGCCGGGGAGCTGTTTTTT. It yields the protein CASSSRAGELFF. Looking up the rest from reference TRBV9 and TRBJ2-2 gives the full variable domain: DSGVTQTPKHLITATGQRVTLRCSPRSGDLSVYWYQQSLDQGLQFLIQYYNGEERAKGNILERFSAQQFPDLHSELNLSSLELGDSALYFCASSSRAGELFFGEGSRLTVL.

The V call is TRBV7-2, the J call TRBJ2-1; 7 bases match TRBD1. The J segment lost 9 bases and the V segment lost 5 bases, leaving 10 bases of the junction unmatched. Germline loops: CDR1 SGHTA, CDR2 FQGNSA. The CDR3 runs 14 residues. CDR3 in DNA: TGTGCCAGCAGCGGACGACAGGGCCAAGGTGAGCAGTTCTTC. Residues: CASSGRQGQGEQFF.

The chain recombines TRBV7-6 with TRBJ2-5, with D perhaps matching TRBD1 (6 bases). Trimming stripped 3 bases from V and 4 bases from J, with 12 bases between. Germline CDR1 reads SGHVS; CDR2 reads FNYEAQ. CDR3 length equals 14 residues. Written as DNA, the CDR3 is TGTGCCAGCAGCTTGCTAGGGGGTAGAGAGACCCAGTACTTC. Its protein product is CASSLLGGRETQYF. Looking up the rest from reference TRBV7-6 and TRBJ2-5 gives the full variable domain: GAGVSQSPRYKVTKRGQDVALRCDPISGHVSLYWYRQALGQGPEFLTYFNYEAQQDKSGLPNDRFSAERPEGSISTLTIQRTEQRDSAMYRCASSLLGGRETQYFGPGTRLLVL.

V is TRBV7-6 and J is TRBJ2-7; 10 nucleotides agree with TRBD1. Trimming at V came to 6 bases and at J to 5 bases, leaving 7 bases not matched to a gene. The CDR3 contains 14 residues. Germline V lookup: CDR1 SGHVS, CDR2 FNYEAQ. CDR3 residues: CASSLDRGRDEQYF. CDR3 DNA: TGTGCCAGCAGTCTCGACAGGGGGCGAGACGAGCAGTACTTC.

The V and J genes are TRBV7-6 and TRBJ1-5; 9 positions agree with TRBD1. The length of the CDR3 is 16 residues. CDR1 and CDR2 from the germline V gene are SGHVS and FNYEAQ. V shed 0 bases and J 6 bases; nucleotides not matched to a gene: 6. CDR3 DNA sequence: TGTGCCAGCAGCTTAGCAACAGGGGGCGCCTTTCAGCCCCAGCATTTT. Protein product: CASSLATGGAFQPQHF.

This rearrangement joins TRBV7-8 to TRBJ1-2, with 7 bases aligning to TRBD1. V was pared by 0 bases and J by 7 bases, with 5 bases of the junction left unmatched. The CDR3 totals 14 residues. The germline V gene encodes CDR1 SGHVS and CDR2 FQNEAQ. The CDR3 DNA reads TGTGCCAGCAGCTTAGCGCCAAGGACAGGTGGCTACACCTTC. As protein: CASSLAPRTGGYTF.

This chain uses TRBV5-1 with TRBJ1-4; 7 bases line up with TRBD1. The CDR3 sequence is 13 residues long. CDR1 and CDR2 (germline): SGHRS, YFSETQ. The junction had 10 bases not matched to a gene; V was cut back by 5 bases and J by 12 bases. In DNA form, the CDR3 reads TGCGCCAGCAGTCGCAGGGGGGATCTGGAACTGTTTTTT. It is translated as CASSRRGDLELFF.

This chain links TRBV28 with TRBJ1-6; 8 nucleotides agree with TRBD1. CDR3 length equals 15 residues. Germline CDR1 MDHEN, CDR2 SYDVKM. The V segment lost 4 bases and the J segment 10 bases; nucleotides outside the gene matches: 9. The CDR3 sequence is CASSYQDRGGSPLHF. The CDR3 DNA reads as TGTGCCAGCAGTTACCAAGACAGGGGAGGGTCACCCCTCCACTTT.

The gene calls are TRBV7-2 and TRBJ1-1; 7 nucleotides line up with TRBD1. CDR3 length equals 12 residues. The germline CDR1 and CDR2 sequences are SGHTA and FQGNSA. J gave up 10 bases and V 2 bases, and 4 bases lay outside the gene matches. CDR3 residues: CASSLSGGTAFF. The CDR3 bases are TGTGCCAGCAGCTTATCAGGGGGTACAGCTTTCTTT. Full variable domain (missing parts from reference TRBV7-2 and TRBJ1-1): GAGVSQSPSNKVTEKGKDVELRCDPISGHTALYWYRQSLGQGLEFLIYFQGNSAPDKSGLPSDRFSAERTGGSVSTLTIQRTQQEDSAVYLCASSLSGGTAFFGQGTRLTVV.

The chain employs TRBV2 and TRBJ2-7; perhaps TRBD2 as D (5 bases). V dropped 2 bases and J dropped 7 bases, with 12 bases sitting between them. Germline assignment: CDR1 SNHLY and CDR2 FYNNEI. The CDR3 totals 13 residues. CDR3 sequence: CASSEREIGEQYF. Here the CDR3 DNA reads TGTGCCAGCAGTGAAAGGGAGATTGGGGAGCAGTACTTC.

V and J are TRBV19 and TRBJ1-5, with TRBD1 identical over 7 bases. This CDR3 region has 16 residues. The germline V gene has CDR1 LNHDA and CDR2 SQIVND (reference sequence). V lost 3 bases and J lost 1; bases outside the gene matches: 6. The CDR3 sequence is CASSMPTGASNQPQHF. As DNA, the CDR3 is TGTGCCAGTAGTATGCCCACAGGGGCCAGCAATCAGCCCCAGCATTTT.